Listed here are 21 T cell receptor beta chains from one sample, sequenced in a study of cytomegalovirus exposure and HLA in healthy donors. PCR employed 60 Vbeta and 13 Jbeta primers. Sequencing was performed with immunoSEQ multiplex PCR; in TCRdb, only in-frame clones are kept and a portion is missing. In the table there are about 180,000 clones, 85% of which are singletons. What was sequenced was PBMCs. The receptors stem from a boy aged 2-9 years in good health and CMV-seronegative.

This clone showed up just a few times. The rearrangement links TRBV18 to TRBJ2-5, with 14 bases fitting TRBD2. V dropped 6 bases and J dropped 4; count of bases not matched to a gene: 7. This CDR3 comprises 16 residues. Germline V gives CDR1 KGHSH, CDR2 LQKENI. CDR3 bases: TGTGCCAGCTCGCCTAAGGGACTAGCGGGAGCAGAGACCCAGTACTTC. Amino acid sequence: CASSPKGLAGAETQYF.

The chain has TRBV5-1 and TRBJ2-1; 11 nucleotides agree with TRBD2. The CDR3 runs to 16 residues. V lost 4 bases and J lost 9; bases outside the gene matches: 12. Germline V lookup: CDR1 SGHRS, CDR2 YFSETQ. DNA of the CDR3: TGCGCCAGCAGCATCGCAACTAGCGGGAGCAGGGGTGAGCAGTTCTTC. This sequence encodes CASSIATSGSRGEQFF.

The sample holds one count of this clone. The chain recombines TRBV28 with TRBJ2-1, with no clear D. CDR1 MDHEN and CDR2 SYDVKM come from the germline V gene. The CDR3 has 11 amino acids. Trimming cost V 2 bases and J 7 bases, with 3 bases left between them. In DNA, the CDR3 is TGTGCCAGCAGTTTACAAAATGAGCAGTTCTTC. Translation: CASSLQNEQFF.

V and J are TRBV7-6 and TRBJ2-1, with 8 bases matching TRBD2. The V segment lost 0 bases and the J segment 6 bases; nucleotides outside the gene matches: 16. The CDR3 extends over 19 amino acids. Germline-derived CDR1 and CDR2 are SGHVS and FNYEAQ. Here the CDR3 DNA reads TGTGCCAGCAGCTTAGCGCGTCGGGCGGGGGGCACCTTATCCAATGAGCAGTTCTTC. Its translation: CASSLARRAGGTLSNEQFF.

This sequence joins TRBV19 and TRBJ2-1; weak D call: TRBD1 (6 bases). Trimming cost V 6 bases and J 6 bases, with 18 bases left between them. Per germline, CDR1 LNHDA and CDR2 SQIVND (reference sequence). The CDR3 is 15 residues long. The CDR3 DNA is TGTGCCAGTAGGTATGGGGGACAAGAGTCCAATGAGCAGTTCTTC. It codes for CASRYGGQESNEQFF.

The chain employs TRBV28 and TRBJ1-1; the D is unclear. Germline values: CDR1 MDHEN, CDR2 SYDVKM. V shed 2 bases and J shed 4 bases, with 8 bases lying between them. The CDR3 totals 13 residues. In DNA form, the CDR3 reads TGTGCCAGCAGTTTAAGCGGCATCACTGAAGCTTTCTTT. Its protein is CASSLSGITEAFF. The full variable domain, rest sourced from reference TRBV28 and TRBJ1-1, is DVKVTQSSRYLVKRTGEKVFLECVQDMDHENMFWYRQDPGLGLRLIYFSYDVKMKEKGDIPEGYSVSREKKERFSLILESASTNQTSMYLCASSLSGITEAFFGQGTRLTVV.

V usage is TRBV19 and J usage is TRBJ2-1; TRBD1 matches at 9 bases. Germline CDR1 LNHDA, CDR2 SQIVND (reference sequence). The CDR3 extends over 15 amino acids. The ends lost 7 bases at V and 7 bases at J; junction bases unmatched: 11. The CDR3 DNA reads TGTGCCAGTAAGAGGGTCGGGACAGGGATAAATGAGCAGTTCTTC. Its protein is CASKRVGTGINEQFF. Full variable domain (remainder filled in from reference TRBV19 and TRBJ2-1): DGGITQSPKYLFRKEGQNVTLSCEQNLNHDAMYWYRQDPGQGLRLIYYSQIVNDFQKGDIAEGYSVSREKKESFPLTVTSAQKNPTAFYLCASKRVGTGINEQFFGPGTRLTVL.

The chain joins TRBV5-4 to TRBJ1-3; 8 bases agree with TRBD1. The CDR3 runs to 15 residues. The V gene's germline CDR1 is SGHNT and CDR2 YYREEE (reference sequence). V lost 3 bases and J lost 0; bases outside the gene matches: 2. As DNA, the CDR3 is TGTGCCAGCAGCTGGGGGACAGGCTCTGGAAACACCATATATTTT. It yields the protein CASSWGTGSGNTIYF.

The genes are TRBV5-1 and TRBJ2-1; TRBD2 aligns across 16 bases. CDR1 and CDR2 from the germline V gene are SGHRS and YFSETQ. The CDR3 covers 18 residues. V shed 4 bases and J 8 bases; nucleotides not matched to a gene: 12. The CDR3 sequence is CASSPGLAGGLDSYEQFF. For the CDR3, the DNA is TGCGCCAGCAGCCCGGGACTAGCGGGGGGGCTAGATTCCTATGAGCAGTTCTTC. The full variable domain, with the rest looked up from reference TRBV5-1 and TRBJ2-1, is KAGVTQTPRYLIKTRGQQVTLSCSPISGHRSVSWYQQTPGQGLQFLFEYFSETQRNKGNFPGRFSGRQFSNSRSEMNVSTLELGDSALYLCASSPGLAGGLDSYEQFFGPGTRLTVL.

V gene TRBV27 combines with J gene TRBJ1-2; D uncertain. CDR1 is MNHEY and CDR2 is SMNVEV in the germline V gene (reference sequence). The CDR3 sequence is 13 residues long. Trimming removed 2 bases at V and 0 bases at J, with 4 bases between. The DNA for the CDR3 is TGTGCCAGCAGTTTAGGCCCTAACTATGGCTACACCTTC. This translates into CASSLGPNYGYTF.

The chain couples TRBV19 to TRBJ1-5, with 8 positions matching TRBD1. V dropped 7 bases and J dropped 1; count of bases not matched to a gene: 9. The V gene's germline CDR1 is LNHDA and CDR2 SQIVND (reference sequence). This CDR3 comprises 16 residues. CDR3 protein: CASTRVRDRSNQPQHF. CDR3 DNA: TGTGCCAGTACCAGAGTCCGGGACAGGAGCAATCAGCCCCAGCATTTT.

CDR3 amino acids: CASSGGVNTEAFF. The CDR3 DNA sequence: TGTGCCAGCAGCGGGGGGGTGAACACTGAAGCTTTCTTT. The chain carries TRBV5-5 and TRBJ1-1; D is perhaps TRBD1 (5 bases). The CDR3 runs to 13 residues. Germline V gene data show CDR1 as SGHKS and CDR2 as YYEKEE (reference sequence). Trimming shortened V by 4 bases and J by 0 bases, and 7 bases separated the two germline ends.

The sample holds one count of this clone. The rearrangement links TRBV30 to TRBJ2-2; the D is unclear. The V end was cut by 4 bases, the J end by 0 bases, with 12 bases between. The CDR3 runs to 15 residues. Germline V gene data show CDR1 as GTSNPN and CDR2 as SVGIG (reference sequence). The CDR3 loop is CAWNLLSPNTGELFF. In DNA form, the CDR3 reads TGTGCCTGGAACTTACTCTCCCCGAACACCGGGGAGCTGTTTTTT.

This chain joins TRBV6-1 and TRBJ1-4, with a weak D call TRBD1 (5 bases). V was cut by 3 bases and J by 1 base, with 18 bases left in between. The CDR3 consists of 18 residues. The germline gives CDR1 MNHNS, CDR2 SASEGT. CDR3 amino acids: CASSDGIYPGRTNEKLFF. The CDR3 DNA follows: TGTGCCAGCAGTGACGGCATTTATCCAGGGCGAACTAATGAAAAACTGTTTTTT.

The rearrangement joins TRBV6-1 to TRBJ2-7; TRBD1 is a possible D gene (6 bases). There are 11 residues in the CDR3. The ends were cut back, 2 bases at V and 7 bases at J, with 6 bases in the middle. Germline assignment: CDR1 MNHNS and CDR2 SASEGT. Here the CDR3 reads CASSETGEQYF. CDR3 DNA sequence: TGTGCCAGCAGTGAAACAGGGGAGCAGTACTTC.

Comment on this clone: The junction departs from germline at one end; a sequencing error may be responsible. The chain combines TRBV7-9 with TRBJ1-1; perhaps TRBD1 as D (6 bases). Germline assignment: CDR1 SEHNR and CDR2 FQNEAQ (reference sequence). The CDR3 is 12 amino acids. CDR3 nucleotide sequence: TGTTCCAGCAGCTTCCGACAGGTCGAAGCTTTCTTT. This codes for CSSSFRQVEAFF.

The CDR3 loop reads CASSPPSGRAAYEQYF. For the CDR3, the DNA is TGTGCCAGCAGCCCACCTAGCGGGAGGGCCGCGTACGAGCAGTACTTC. The chain recombines TRBV7-9 with TRBJ2-7, with 12 bases that match TRBD2. V was pared by 5 bases and J by 4 bases, with 9 bases of the junction left unmatched. CDR3 size: 16 residues. The V gene's germline CDR1 is SEHNR and CDR2 FQNEAQ (reference sequence).

The chain carries TRBV18 and TRBJ2-1; TRBD2 aligns across 10 bases. Per germline, CDR1 KGHSH and CDR2 LQKENI. The CDR3 has 18 amino acids. V gave up 6 bases and J gave up 4 bases; unmatched junction bases: 15. CDR3 sequence (DNA): TGTGCCAGCTCCCCCGGGACTAGCGCCTCAGGGGTGTACAATGAGCAGTTCTTC. Amino acid sequence: CASSPGTSASGVYNEQFF.

The chain carries TRBV11-2 and TRBJ2-5, with 9 bases that match TRBD1. The CDR3 extends over 13 amino acids. After removal of 5 bases from V and 3 bases from J, the junction contained 1 base not matched to a gene. Per germline, CDR1 SGHAT and CDR2 FQNNGV. The CDR3 protein is CASSRDREETQYF. DNA for the CDR3: TGTGCCAGCAGCCGGGACAGGGAAGAGACCCAGTACTTC.

V and J are TRBV4-2 and TRBJ2-3, with 8 nucleotides matching TRBD2. V lost 2 bases, J lost 5 bases, and 9 bases stayed unmatched. This CDR3 has 16 residues. Per the germline V gene, CDR1 is LGHNA and CDR2 is YNFKEQ. The CDR3 DNA reads as TGTGCCAGCAGCCAATCGTACCCCGGGGGGGGAGATACGCAGTATTTT. It is translated as CASSQSYPGGGDTQYF.

This clone was seen a few times. V usage is TRBV5-8 and J usage is TRBJ1-1, with 8 bases aligning to TRBD1. Trimming removed 3 bases from V and 1 base from J; junction bases left unmatched: 8. The CDR3 is made up of 16 amino acids. CDR1 is SGHTS, CDR2 YDEGEE, per germline. CDR3 sequence: CASSSLDRVPNTEAFF. The CDR3 DNA follows: TGTGCCAGCAGCTCCCTGGACAGGGTGCCGAACACTGAAGCTTTCTTT.